This TCR beta chain was captured in a study of cytomegalovirus exposure and HLA in healthy donors. The PCR had 60 Vbeta and 13 Jbeta primers. Generated by immunoSEQ multiplex PCR, the TCRdb table keeps only in-frame clones and is missing some. The sample includes approximately 130,000 clones, approximately 85% of them seen just once. The CDR3 covers 15 residues. The sequence was obtained from a woman aged 25 to 39 in good health and CMV-seropositive. The V gene is TRBV12-1, the J gene TRBJ1-5; the listed D gene, TRBD1, was not tested against the DNA. TRBV12-1 is flagged as a pseudogene. The source material was PBMCs. The CDR3 loop reads CASSFGGQGNQPQHF. In DNA, the CDR3 is TGTGCCAGCAGCTTTGGGGGACAGGGGAATCAGCCCCAGCATTTT.